At least ten counts were recorded for the clone carrying this T cell receptor beta chain. The antigen is not known. These data are taken from a study of CD8 T cells in ankylosing spondylitis. Study-wide findings and caveats: Disease-associated clones were reportedly significantly overrepresented in matched ankylosing spondylitis synovial fluid.

It was by quantitative 5'-RACE with molecular barcodes that TCR beta libraries were made. TCRdb reprocessed the 5' RACE reads via MiXCR and lists one record per CDR3 protein. This table holds roughly 130,000 distinct CDR3 sequences, 7% found once. Trimming shortened V by 5 bases and J by 3 bases, and 10 bases separated the two germline ends. Per the germline V gene, CDR1 is DFQATT and CDR2 is SNEGSKA (reference sequence). CDR3 size: 12 residues. The TCR sequence derives from a male donor with ankylosing spondylitis or in good health (not recorded which). The chain carries TRBV20-1 and TRBJ1-1; TRBD1 might be the D (5 bases). Sequenced input: blood, either unsorted or a sorted T cell fraction (not recorded which). The CDR3 reads CSAPRGDTEAFF. The CDR3 bases are TGCAGTGCTCCGCGGGGGGACACTGAAGCTTTCTTT.